Shown below are 3 T cell receptor beta chains from a single sample sequenced in a study of neurological immune-mediated disorders. From the 5' RACE reads, TCRdb called clonotypes with MiXCR, one entry per CDR3 protein. This sample has more than 40,000 distinct CDR3 sequences, with about 2% found just once. Source material: PBMCs. The receptor set was obtained from a woman aged 40 to 55 with multiple sclerosis.

This clonotype was detected many times. The genes are TRBV11-3 and TRBJ2-7; D might be TRBD1 (7 bases). Germline CDR1 and CDR2: SGHNT and YENEEA. Trimming shortened V by 5 bases and J by 3 bases, and 17 bases separated the two germline ends. The CDR3 runs 15 residues. CDR3 DNA sequence: TGTGCCAGCAGCAAGGAGGGACAGAACAGCTACGAGCAGTACTTC. It is translated as CASSKEGQNSYEQYF.

This clonotype was seen ten or more times. The chain is built from TRBV5-5 and TRBJ2-7; D may be TRBD1 or TRBD2 (5 bases each). The CDR3 runs to 16 residues. The V end lost 2 bases, the J end lost 3 bases, and 18 bases lay between the germline ends. The V gene's germline CDR1 is SGHKS and CDR2 YYEKEE (reference sequence). CDR3 sequence (DNA): TGTGCCAGCAGCTTTTCGCTGGGGCTAGCAAGCTACGAGCAGTACTTC. Its translation: CASSFSLGLASYEQYF.

There are a few counts of this clonotype. The genes are TRBV18 and TRBJ2-1, with D possibly matching TRBD1 (5 bases). Germline lookup yields CDR1 KGHSH and CDR2 LQKENI. This CDR3 has 15 amino acids. The germline V and J ends were trimmed by 2 bases and 8 bases, with 16 bases remaining between them. CDR3 in amino acids: CASSPNWTRGDEQFF. The CDR3 region has the DNA TGTGCCAGCTCACCAAACTGGACAAGGGGCGATGAGCAGTTCTTC.